This TCR beta chain was recovered during a study of blood T cell repertoires in COVID-19 (dated by TCRdb to about 2020). Broadly, across the study: Samples covering the acute and convalescent phases of COVID-19 were provided by collaborators in the United States, Italy and Spain. Samples were obtained from the ongoing ImmuneRACE study (first 160 participants) and from about 1,300 subjects provided by 6 global collaborators. A freely available public database, intended as a resource for researchers studying the immune response to SARS-CoV-2, is where the repertoires were released. The material from the prospective study consisted of cDNA or gDNA derived from T cells, B-cell-depleted T cells, or PBMCs. The sample metadata nearly always contained a de-identified subject ID, COVID-19 status, age in years and sex. Deeply sampled blood TCRbeta repertoires from subjects exposed to, actively infected with, or recovered from COVID-19 were included in the dataset. Where available, HLA class I and class II types were obtained from metadata supplied by the sample provider rather than from assay-based typing. The paper's findings and limits, for the study overall: Clinical and demographic metadata were provided uncurated, with the amount varying by source and participant.

Collaborating institutions collected whole blood in K2EDTA tubes following their own protocols. Collaborator samples were shipped for TCRbeta analysis as frozen whole blood, isolated PBMCs, or DNA extracted from either sample type. Compared with germline, V lacks 1 base and J lacks 4 bases; bases without a gene match: 11. CDR1 and CDR2 are read off the germline V gene (reference sequence) as LNHDA and SQIVND. The CDR3, from cysteine to phenylalanine, totals 17 residues. The retained sequence is limited to the CDR3, 51 bases, with the frame set at the first base. As to this clone: No antigen is known for it. Per-base qualities were not stored, and no clone one base away is much larger.

The immunoSEQ Assay, a bias-controlled multiplex PCR, was used to amplify TCRbeta CDR3 regions from genomic DNA. The authors' analysis ran thus. The number of nucleated cells in each sample was estimated from the amplification of reference gene primers within the assay. To quantify the absolute abundance of each unique TCRbeta CDR3 rearrangement, sequence reads were collapsed and filtered. For each sample, productive Simpson clonality was calculated as the square root of Simpson's diversity index over productive rearrangements. This immuneACCESS table, as held by TCRdb, lists in-frame sequences with V and J called but not all clones. Of the missing ones, under half trace to an unresolved V gene in checked studies; the others have no known cause. V and J calls and clone size are copied from that table; D and trimming were computed from the DNA. The sample yields tens of thousands of clones; 80% to 90% were counted once. The ten largest clones represent approximately 1.5% of the sample.

Source material: peripheral blood. The sequence joins TRBV19 to TRBJ2-3; TRBD1 matches 7 bases in the middle. The sequence was collected from a man between 60 and 75 years old with acute or convalescent COVID-19. The nucleotide sequence is TGTGCCAGTAGTATAGCCGGGGTCTTAGGGGGCGCAGATACGCAGTATTTT. Its translation reads: CASSIAGVLGGADTQYF.